This T cell receptor (beta chain) was sequenced in a study of T cell responses to AZD1222 COVID-19 vaccine (dated by TCRdb to the early 2020s). Context from the whole study: TCR sequencing was performed for 230 to 250 trial participants, of whom 200 to 220 were given two doses of AZD1222 and around 25 were given two doses of MenACWY control vaccine. Enrollment into the trials was organized by age into subgroups of 18-55, 56-69 and 70-plus years, and those subgroups contained approximately 150, 30 and 60 TCR-sequenced participants, respectively. Beyond this particular receptor, the publication reports: Most participants were white British and females outnumbered males, and the authors suggested that clonal diversity may have been underestimated. Vaccine-associated CD4 TCRs spanned the whole spike protein, with dominant responses in regions 160-218 and 743-854. Epitopes outside the regions mutated in the B.1.351 and B.1.1.7 variants were reportedly recognized by nearly half of the unique spike-specific TCRs. Conclusions about previously exposed vaccinees are limited because only five to seven AZD1222 recipients were SARS-CoV-2 seropositive at baseline. Because no day 14 peak-response samples were available, the repertoires could be characterized only after the peak T cell response. In the small 56-69-year group, the increase in depth fell short of significance, most likely because of low power. After two AZD1222 doses, both the breadth and the depth of spike-specific TCRs were significantly higher than at day 0 and than in MenACWY recipients.

The CDR3 regions of human TCRbeta chains were analyzed by immunosequencing. Regarding the original processing steps: TCRs in the repertoires were compared against a reference library of SARS-CoV-2-specific TCRs that had been generated with the MIRA antigen-specificity platform. Breadth was defined as the fraction of unique TCRs that were SARS-CoV-2-associated. Depth was defined as the fraction of total T cells that were SARS-CoV-2-associated. Using the MIRA data, each spike-specific TCR was assigned both to the spike region to which the TCR was reactive and to a CD4 or CD8 class. Log10-transformed breadth and depth values were compared by one-way ANOVA with Sidak's multiple comparisons tests. The clones in this table, taken by TCRdb from immuneACCESS, are in-frame only. Not every clone is retained; where verified, under half of the shortfall comes from an unresolved V gene, and the cause of the rest is unknown. D and trimming were read from the DNA, whereas the V and J calls and clone size are those reported in that table. The sample table lists about 190,000 clones, around 90% of them with a count of one. Less than 4% of the sample belongs to the ten largest clones.

Worth noting for this clone: The target of this receptor is not known. No base quality information exists; no much larger clone differs at one position.

CDR1 SGHAT and CDR2 FQNNGV were looked up in the germline V gene. Spanning cysteine to phenylalanine, the CDR3 consists of 16 amino acids. Just CDR3 DNA is preserved here, 48 bases in frame from base 1. V was cut back by 0 bases and J by 9 bases, leaving a gap of 19 bases between them. The time point label, as the study defines it: about 28 days (+/-7) after the second vaccine dose. The treatment or condition label corresponds to: meningococcal conjugate vaccine given as trial control. Samples from vaccinated people were obtained from the UK trials COV001 and COV002, which included a single-blind randomized controlled phase 2/3 trial of AZD1222 (ChAdOx1 nCoV-19) in healthy adults. For TCRbeta chain sequencing, PBMC samples were collected from trial participants at day 0 and at day 28 after the second dose.

Recombination linked TRBV11-2 to TRBJ2-3, with the D segment possibly TRBD1 or TRBD2, each aligning over 5 bases. The material was peripheral blood, obtained 28 days after the second dose of the MenACWY control vaccine. This TCR was recovered from an adult who received the MenACWY meningococcal vaccine as a control. In nucleotides, the sequence is TGTGCCAGCAGCTTAGATGGAGTTGGGGCCGAGGGGACGCAGTATTTT. This translates into CASSLDGVGAEGTQYF.